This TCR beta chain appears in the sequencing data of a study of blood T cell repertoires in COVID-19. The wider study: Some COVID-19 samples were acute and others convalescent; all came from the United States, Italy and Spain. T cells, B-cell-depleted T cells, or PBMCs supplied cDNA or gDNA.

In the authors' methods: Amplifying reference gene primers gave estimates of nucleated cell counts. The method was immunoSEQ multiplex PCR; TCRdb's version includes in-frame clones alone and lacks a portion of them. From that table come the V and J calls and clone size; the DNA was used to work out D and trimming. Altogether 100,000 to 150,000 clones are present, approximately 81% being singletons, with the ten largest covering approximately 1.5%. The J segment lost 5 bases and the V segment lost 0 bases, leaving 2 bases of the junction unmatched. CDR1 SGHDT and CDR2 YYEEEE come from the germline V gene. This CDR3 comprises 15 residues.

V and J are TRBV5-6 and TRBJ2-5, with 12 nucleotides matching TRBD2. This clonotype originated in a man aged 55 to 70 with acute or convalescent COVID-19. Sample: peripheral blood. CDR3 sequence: CASSLALAGGETQYF. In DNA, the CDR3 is TGTGCCAGCAGCTTGGCACTAGCGGGGGGTGAGACCCAGTACTTC. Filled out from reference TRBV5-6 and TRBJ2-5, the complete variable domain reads DAGVTQSPTHLIKTRGQQVTLRCSPKSGHDTVSWYQQALGQGPQFIFQYYEEEERQRGNFPDRFSGHQFPNYSSELNVNALLLGDSALYLCASSLALAGGETQYFGPGTRLLVL.